The clone carrying this T cell receptor beta chain was detected only a few times. Using its own MiXCR run on the RT-PCR reads, TCRdb lists one record per CDR3 protein. The sample contains almost 700,000 distinct CDR3 sequences, over 12% of which appear only once. The germline V gene has CDR1 SGDLS and CDR2 YYNGEE. V was pared by 3 bases and J by 5 bases, with 7 bases of the junction left unmatched. The CDR3 is made up of 15 amino acids. The rearrangement joins TRBV9 to TRBJ2-5; 10 bases align to TRBD2. Sequencing was done on a sample of memory CD4+ T cells from blood. The receptor was derived from a female donor in good health, serving as a healthy control. The CDR3 protein is CASSAGTSDWETQYF. DNA of the CDR3: TGTGCCAGCAGCGCCGGGACTAGCGACTGGGAGACCCAGTACTTC.